The 13 T cell receptor beta chains presented below share a single source sample, sequenced in a study of technical replicates of blood from a few donors. Clones were sequenced by immunoSEQ multiplex PCR, and TCRdb holds only the in-frame ones, with some missing. The sample consists of about 93,000 clones, about 95% of them appearing once. Source material: T cells isolated from PBMCs. These receptors all come from a human donor in good health.

The V and J genes are TRBV7-2 and TRBJ2-3; tentatively, D is TRBD2 (5 bases). Germline lookup yields CDR1 SGHTA and CDR2 FQGNSA. This CDR3 comprises 14 residues. Trimming removed 0 bases from V and 1 base from J, with 5 bases in between. In DNA form, the CDR3 reads TGTGCCAGCAGCTTAGCCGGGGGCACAGATACGCAGTATTTT. This encodes CASSLAGGTDTQYF.

The chain has TRBV4-1 and TRBJ2-5, with 10 positions matching TRBD2. The CDR3 has 16 amino acids. The germline V gene has CDR1 MGHRA and CDR2 YSYEKL. J was trimmed by 9 bases and V by 1 base; bases with no gene match: 11. The chain's CDR3 is CASSQGDERGGRSQYF. The CDR3 DNA reads TGCGCCAGCAGCCAAGGAGATGAGCGGGGGGGAAGATCCCAGTACTTC.

The chain recombines TRBV11-2 with TRBJ1-2, with 7 bases fitting TRBD1. The CDR3 spans 16 residues. V was pared by 5 bases and J by 4 bases, with 13 bases of the junction left unmatched. The germline V gene encodes CDR1 SGHAT and CDR2 FQNNGV. CDR3 protein: CASSPAQGPTGYGYTF. Written as DNA, the CDR3 is TGTGCCAGCAGCCCAGCACAGGGGCCGACTGGCTATGGCTACACCTTC.

The V and J genes are TRBV5-8 and TRBJ1-2; no definite D call. There are 14 residues in the CDR3. V shed 0 bases and J shed 2 bases, with 8 bases lying between them. In germline, CDR1 is SGHTS, CDR2 YDEGEE. Here the CDR3 reads CASSLGEGNYGYTF. The CDR3, as DNA: TGTGCCAGCAGCTTGGGAGAGGGCAACTATGGCTACACCTTC.

The CDR3 spells CASSYMGGAPQETQYF. The CDR3 region has the DNA TGTGCCAGCAGTTATATGGGGGGGGCCCCCCAAGAGACCCAGTACTTC. The rearrangement joins TRBV6-5 to TRBJ2-5; possibly TRBD2 for D (7 bases). Deletions cut 3 bases from V and 1 base from J, with 15 bases between. The CDR3 covers 16 residues. CDR1 MNHEY and CDR2 SVGAGI come from the germline V gene.

J is TRBJ2-3 and V is TRBV28; TRBD2 matches at 12 bases. The CDR3 spans 19 residues. Germline CDR1 reads MDHEN; CDR2 reads SYDVKM. V lost 7 bases, J lost 0 bases, and 14 bases stayed unmatched. CDR3 protein: CASTTKSRLAGDSTDTQYF. The CDR3, as DNA: TGTGCCAGCACTACTAAGTCCCGACTAGCGGGAGACAGCACAGATACGCAGTATTTT.

The chain links TRBV6-6 to TRBJ1-2, with TRBD1 matching 7 bases. CDR1 and CDR2 from the germline V gene are MNHNY and SVGAGI (reference sequence). The CDR3 is 13 amino acids. V trimming: 6 bases; J trimming: 0 bases; junction bases outside the gene matches: 1. CDR3 loop: CASRTGTNYGYTF. CDR3 sequence (DNA): TGTGCCAGCAGGACAGGGACTAACTATGGCTACACCTTC.

V gene TRBV29-1 combines with J gene TRBJ2-3; TRBD1 is a possible D gene (5 bases). Germline V CDR1 and CDR2: SQVTM, ANQGSEA. Trimming left V 0 bases short and J 2 bases short, with 12 bases between. There are 15 residues in the CDR3. The CDR3 nucleotides read TGCAGCGTTGAAGATAGGGGTGTAACCACAGATACGCAGTATTTT. Its protein is CSVEDRGVTTDTQYF.

V usage is TRBV6-5 and J usage is TRBJ1-1; D uncertain. V shed 1 base and J shed 8 bases, with 14 bases lying between them. The CDR3 sequence is 14 residues long. Germline CDR1 is MNHEY and CDR2 is SVGAGI. CDR3 in DNA: TGTGCCAGCAGTTACTATGGCTCGGGGTCGGAAGCTTTCTTT. Translation gives CASSYYGSGSEAFF.

This chain joins TRBV7-9 and TRBJ1-5; TRBD1 aligns across 7 bases. V lost 5 bases to trimming and J lost 0 bases; unmatched junction nucleotides: 10. Germline CDR1 reads SEHNR; CDR2 reads FQNEAQ (reference sequence). The CDR3 extends over 17 amino acids. The CDR3 protein is CASSRDQDRYSNQPQHF. The CDR3 coding sequence is TGTGCCAGCAGCCGCGACCAGGACAGGTATAGCAATCAGCCCCAGCATTTT. Variable domain in full (rest from reference TRBV7-9 and TRBJ1-5): DTGVSQNPRHKITKRGQNVTFRCDPISEHNRLYWYRQTLGQGPEFLTYFQNEAQLEKSRLLSDRFSAERPKGSFSTLEIQRTEQGDSAMYLCASSRDQDRYSNQPQHFGDGTRLSIL.

V usage is TRBV6-1 and J usage is TRBJ2-1, with 9 bases aligning to TRBD1. The CDR3 is 17 residues long. The V segment lost 3 bases and the J segment 7 bases; nucleotides outside the gene matches: 13. Germline V lookup: CDR1 MNHNS, CDR2 SASEGT. The CDR3 DNA reads as TGTGCCAGCAGTGATAGGAGGTGGGGACAGGGATGGAATGAGCAGTTCTTC. Its protein product is CASSDRRWGQGWNEQFF.

V is TRBV7-9 and J is TRBJ2-7, with unresolved D. The germline V gene encodes CDR1 SEHNR and CDR2 FQNEAQ (reference sequence). The CDR3 loop spans 13 amino acids. V lost 3 bases and J lost 5, with 11 bases in between. CDR3 protein: CASSFPPGNEQYF. DNA for the CDR3: TGTGCCAGCAGCTTTCCCCCCGGTAACGAGCAGTACTTC.

The chain employs TRBV9 and TRBJ2-2; 8 nucleotides agree with TRBD2. Looked up from germline, CDR1 is SGDLS and CDR2 is YYNGEE. The CDR3 has 14 amino acids. Losses at the gene ends were 0 bases for V and 9 bases for J; bases not matched to a gene: 4. The CDR3 loop reads CASSVESSGRELFF. The CDR3 nucleotides are TGTGCCAGCAGCGTAGAAAGTAGCGGGAGGGAGCTGTTTTTT.